This TCR beta chain was sequenced in a study of CD8 T cells in Susac syndrome. Findings and limits, study-wide: In its TCR sequencing and HLA analysis, the study acknowledged that the number of individuals was relatively small.

With random hexamers, 0.5 to 1 ug RNA was reverse transcribed. By means of immunoSEQ multiplex PCR, TCR beta CDR3 spanning 54 Vbeta and 13 Jbeta underwent amplification. A single record per CDR3 protein comes from TCRdb applying MiXCR to the immunoSEQ multiplex PCR reads. This table has about 180,000 distinct CDR3 sequences, approximately 94% appearing once. With respect to this clonotype: Its target is unknown.

The multiple sclerosis control group comprised treatment-naive patients with stable or active relapsing-remitting disease. Bulk CD8+ and CD4+ cells came from magnetic negative isolation; CD8+ TEMRA by FACS. The sample consisted of CD4+ T cells from PBMCs. This receptor was taken from a human donor with multiple sclerosis.

The CDR3 region is CASSLGNFDEQFF. The CDR3 DNA follows: TGTGCCAGCAGCCTCGGCAATTTCGATGAGCAGTTCTTC. The V call is TRBV2, the J call TRBJ2-1; the D is unclear. The germline gives CDR1 SNHLY, CDR2 FYNNEI. Trimming took off 6 bases at V and 8 bases at J, with 14 bases between the two ends. The CDR3 extends over 13 amino acids. Full variable domain (outside the CDR3, taken from reference TRBV2 and TRBJ2-1): EPEVTQTPSHQVTQMGQEVILRCVPISNHLYFYWYRQILGQKVEFLVSFYNNEISEKSEIFDDQFSVERPDGSNFTLKIRSTKLEDSAMYFCASSLGNFDEQFFGPGTRLTVL.